This is a list of T cell receptor beta chains from one sample in a study of T cell responses to AZD1222 COVID-19 vaccine. Some clones are missing from TCRdb's copy, which holds only in-frame ones; the method was immunoSEQ multiplex PCR. Of approximately 150,000 clones listed, around 90% are singletons. Sample: peripheral blood, taken 28 days after the second dose of the MenACWY control vaccine. Source of these receptors: an adult who received the MenACWY meningococcal vaccine as a control. Both conserved end residues are part of each CDR3. D genes are given only for firm matches. Clone size is shown for a subset of rows, as once, few, many or a class of expanded clone.

TRBV19	few	-	TRBJ1-2	TGTGCCAGTACCGCGTTATTAGGGGCCGGCTATGGCTACACCTTC	CASTALLGAGYGYTF
TRBV7-9	few	TRBD1	TRBJ2-7	TGTGCCAGCAGCCCGGGACAGGCTAACGAGCAGTACTTC	CASSPGQANEQYF
TRBV6-5	-	-	TRBJ2-7	TGTGCCAGCAGTTACTCCCCGCAGGGAGGCTACGAGCAGTACTTC	CASSYSPQGGYEQYF
TRBV11-2	-	-	TRBJ2-7	TGTGCCAGCAGGGAAGGGGGGGCTTTGGCCTACGAGCAGTACTTC	CASREGGALAYEQYF
TRBV6-5	-	-	TRBJ1-4	TGTGCCAGCAAGGCAGCAACTAATGAAAAACTGTTTTTT	CASKAATNEKLFF
TRBV28	-	TRBD1	TRBJ1-1	TGTGCCAGCAAATCGCCGGGACAGGGGGCTTTCTTT	CASKSPGQGAFF
TRBV28	-	-	TRBJ1-5	TGTGCCAGCAGTTTATGGGGGGTCGGTCAGCCCCAGCATTTT	CASSLWGVGQPQHF
TRBV27	-	-	TRBJ1-2	TGTGCCAGCAGTTTCAGTTGGGAGGACTATGGCTACACCTTC	CASSFSWEDYGYTF
TRBV9	-	-	TRBJ2-1	TGTGCCAGCAGCCCACGACTTTGGAATGAGCAGTTCTTC	CASSPRLWNEQFF
TRBV4-1	-	-	TRBJ1-5	TGCGCCAGCAGCCTTTATTTGTTGGCTCAGCCCCAGCATTTT	CASSLYLLAQPQHF
TRBV7-3	-	TRBD1	TRBJ1-1	TGTGCCAGCAGGCTCACAGGGGGTGGTGAAGCTTTCTTT	CASRLTGGGEAFF
TRBV29-1	-	-	TRBJ1-1	TGCAGCGTTCACGGTGGTACTGAAGCTTTCTTT	CSVHGGTEAFF
TRBV7-3	-	TRBD1	TRBJ1-2	TGTGCCAGCAGCTTAGGACAGGGGGATGGCTACACCTTC	CASSLGQGDGYTF
TRBV5-1	-	TRBD1	TRBJ2-6	TGCGCCAGCAGCAAACGGACAGGGGACCTCTCTGGGGCCAACGTCCTGACTTTC	CASSKRTGDLSGANVLTF
TRBV9	-	TRBD1	TRBJ2-7	TGTGCCAGCAGCGTAGGCCAAGACAGGGGTTACGAGCAGTACTTC	CASSVGQDRGYEQYF
TRBV9	few	TRBD2	TRBJ2-6	TGTGCCAGCAGCCCCCAGGGGACTAGCGGTAGCTCTGGGGCCAACGTCCTGACTTTC	CASSPQGTSGSSGANVLTF
TRBV6-5	-	-	TRBJ1-1	TGTGCCAGCATTGTCAGCCAGGGGACTGAAGCTTTCTTT	CASIVSQGTEAFF
TRBV19	once	-	TRBJ1-4	TGTGCCAGTACCTCTCTTGGTGTGACTAATGAAAAACTGTTTTTT	CASTSLGVTNEKLFF
TRBV7-9	once	-	TRBJ1-1	TGTGCCAGCCACGTAGGATCGTCTGAAGCTTTCTTT	CASHVGSSEAFF
TRBV5-1	-	TRBD2	TRBJ2-5	TGCGCCAGCAGCTACACTAGCGGGATAGAGACCCAGTACTTC	CASSYTSGIETQYF
TRBV5-1	-	-	TRBJ1-2	TGCGCCAGCAGTATCCAGGGAGATGGGATCTATGGCTACACCTTC	CASSIQGDGIYGYTF
TRBV5-1	-	-	TRBJ2-2	TGCGCCAGCAGCTTGGAGGGCCATAAGCCCGGGGAGCTGTTTTTT	CASSLEGHKPGELFF
TRBV7-3	-	-	TRBJ1-1	TGTGCCAGCAGCTTAAAGGACTACACTGAAGCTTTCTTT	CASSLKDYTEAFF
TRBV15	-	-	TRBJ2-1	TGTGCCACCAGCAGACCAGGACTTAGCCACAATGAGCAGTTCTTC	CATSRPGLSHNEQFF
TRBV5-4	-	-	TRBJ1-1	TGTGCCAGCAGCTTGGACATGAACACTGAAGCTTTCTTT	CASSLDMNTEAFF
TRBV28	-	-	TRBJ1-4	TGTGCCAGCAGTTTGCTAGGGGAAGGGGAAAAACTGTTTTTT	CASSLLGEGEKLFF
TRBV20-1	-	-	TRBJ2-5	TGCAGTGCTAACCTCCCGGAGACCCAGTACTTC	CSANLPETQYF
TRBV12-3/TRBV12-4	few	-	TRBJ1-2	TGTGCCAGCAGGGGGCGGGCGCCGGGCTACACCTTC	CASRGRAPGYTF
TRBV6-2/TRBV6-3	-	-	TRBJ2-2	TGTGCCAGCAGTTACCAACTCGACACCGGGGAGCTGTTTTTT	CASSYQLDTGELFF
TRBV9	once	TRBD1	TRBJ2-7	TGTGCCAGCAGCGTGACAGGGGGCCGCGAGCAGTACTTC	CASSVTGGREQYF
TRBV28	-	-	TRBJ1-2	TGTGCCAGCGCCCCCCGGACAGACTATGGCTACACCTTC	CASAPRTDYGYTF
TRBV30	-	-	TRBJ1-1	TGTGCCTGGAAACGGGGGCCGGAGACTGAAGCTTTCTTT	CAWKRGPETEAFF
TRBV28	-	-	TRBJ1-1	TGTGCCAGCATTTCTGGGGGGCTGAACACTGAAGCTTTCTTT	CASISGGLNTEAFF
TRBV11-3	-	-	TRBJ1-6	TGTGCCAGCAGCTTAGGGGGGGGCCACAATTCACCCCTCCACTTT	CASSLGGGHNSPLHF
TRBV11-1	-	-	TRBJ1-1	TGTGCCAGCAGCTCCTACCAGACTGAAGCTTTCTTT	CASSSYQTEAFF
TRBV11-3	-	TRBD2	TRBJ2-3	TGTGCCAGCCTAACGGGGAGGGAAGGAGTAGATACGCAGTATTTT	CASLTGREGVDTQYF
TRBV7-9	-	-	TRBJ2-1	TGTGCCAGCAGCCCCCTCCTAAGTGCCTCCTACAATGAGCAGTTCTTC	CASSPLLSASYNEQFF
TRBV5-6	-	TRBD1	TRBJ1-4	TGTGCCAGCAGCTTGGCCAGTTGGACAGGGGGTGAAAAACTGTTTTTT	CASSLASWTGGEKLFF
TRBV15	-	-	TRBJ2-7	TGTGCCACCAGCAGAGCAACCGGGACGGGTTACGAGCAGTACTTC	CATSRATGTGYEQYF
TRBV5-6	once	TRBD2	TRBJ2-5	TGTGCCAGCAGCTGGGGACTAGCGGGAGAAGAGACCCAGTACTTC	CASSWGLAGEETQYF
TRBV7-2	few	TRBD1	TRBJ2-7	TGTGCCAGCAGCTTAGTGGGGACAGGGCCTAATTACGAGCAGTACTTC	CASSLVGTGPNYEQYF
TRBV6-2/TRBV6-3	-	-	TRBJ2-7	TGTGCCAGCAGTTACAGCCTGGGCTACGAGCAGTACTTC	CASSYSLGYEQYF
TRBV27	once	-	TRBJ2-1	TGTGCCAGCAGTACCGGGGGCAGGGATGATGAGCAGTTCTTC	CASSTGGRDDEQFF
TRBV7-6	-	-	TRBJ1-2	TGTGCCAGCAGCTTACACCGGGACCAGGCGATATATGGCTACACCTTC	CASSLHRDQAIYGYTF
TRBV30	-	-	TRBJ1-2	TGTGCCTGGAGTGTGGGTTCGGGCTACACCTTC	CAWSVGSGYTF
TRBV12-5	-	-	TRBJ2-1	TGTGCTAGTGGTTTGACAGGGAGGGGCTATGAGCAGTTCTTC	CASGLTGRGYEQFF
TRBV7-2	-	-	TRBJ1-1	TGTGCCAGCAGCCGGGACTTGAACACTGAAGCTTTCTTT	CASSRDLNTEAFF
TRBV7-3	-	-	TRBJ1-1	-	CASSWAMGTETFF
TRBV7-8	-	-	TRBJ2-1	TGTGCCAGCAGGAGGCAGGGGTACAATGAGCAGTTCTTC	CASRRQGYNEQFF
TRBV3-1/TRBV3-2	-	-	TRBJ2-2	TGTGCCAGCAGCCAACTCCAGGGAGGAGGGGAGCTGTTTTTT	CASSQLQGGGELFF
TRBV10-2	-	TRBD2	TRBJ2-2	TGCGCCAGCAGCGGCACCGGGACTAGCGCCGGGGAGCTGTTTTTT	CASSGTGTSAGELFF
TRBV11-2	few	-	TRBJ1-4	TGTGCCAGCAGCTTACCAAATGGCAGGGAATCTCAAAAACTGTTTTTT	CASSLPNGRESQKLFF
TRBV6-5	-	-	TRBJ2-6	TGTGCCAGCTCTTCAGGGGACTCTGGGGCCAACGTCCTGACTTTC	CASSSGDSGANVLTF
TRBV14	-	TRBD1	TRBJ1-2	TGTGCCAGCAGCCAGACAGGGTTTGATGGCTACACCTTC	CASSQTGFDGYTF
TRBV7-8	few	TRBD2	TRBJ2-2	TGTGCCAGCAGCTCCTCGGGGGGATCGGCCACCGGGGAGCTGTTTTTT	CASSSSGGSATGELFF
TRBV18	-	-	TRBJ2-1	TGTGCCAGCTCACGATCCATATCTAGCCCCGCCGGAGATGAGCAGTTCTTC	CASSRSISSPAGDEQFF
TRBV4-2	-	-	TRBJ2-2	TGTGCCAGCACAACCGGGGGACTGACCGGGGAGCTGTTTTTT	CASTTGGLTGELFF
TRBV25-1	-	-	TRBJ1-2	TGTGCCAGCAGTGACCGATATGGCTACACCTTC	CASSDRYGYTF
TRBV4-2	-	TRBD2	TRBJ2-1	TGTGCCAGCAGCCAAGCGGGCCCTAGCGGGGACAATGAGCAGTTCTTC	CASSQAGPSGDNEQFF